This T cell receptor (beta chain) came from a study of cytomegalovirus exposure and HLA in healthy donors. The germline V gene encodes CDR1 SGDLS and CDR2 YYNGEE. The CDR3 totals 16 residues. The germline V and J ends were trimmed by 0 bases and 4 bases, with 11 bases remaining between them. Researchers ran the PCR with 60 Vbeta and 13 Jbeta primers. Per the authors' pipeline: Per a later analysis, the number of unique TCR beta chains was roughly 80 million, of which roughly 10 million were shared. Produced via immunoSEQ multiplex PCR; TCRdb's table is partial and in-frame only. V and J calls and clone size are given by that table; D and trimming were obtained from the DNA. The repertoire holds some 160,000 clones, with around a tenth as singletons. Healthy bone marrow donors made up the donor group. On this clone: Its matching antigen is unknown.

Regarding the study as a whole: A later analysis by the authors found several of the most significant clusters apparently linked to common viral pathogens. Generally TCR sequences proved uncommon, though certain public TCRs appeared in numerous donors.

The V gene is TRBV9, the J gene TRBJ2-6, with no clear D. This receptor was identified in a male donor in good health and CMV-seronegative. The source material was PBMCs. The CDR3 spells CASSVGPARGANVLTF. CDR3 DNA: TGTGCCAGCAGCGTAGGACCCGCGAGGGGGGCCAACGTCCTGACTTTC.